The following is a T cell receptor (beta chain) sequence with its context. The data were produced by immunoSEQ multiplex PCR, yet TCRdb's version contains in-frame clones alone and is incomplete. Of about 360,000 clones listed, 75% to 90% were seen once; the top ten hold roughly 0.82%. This record comes from a study of cytomegalovirus exposure and HLA in healthy donors. J was trimmed by 5 bases and V by 0 bases; bases with no gene match: 4. CDR3 length equals 14 residues. CDR1 and CDR2 (germline): SGHNT, YYREEE (reference sequence). V gene TRBV5-4 combines with J gene TRBJ2-7; 8 nucleotides align to TRBD1. Sequencing used PBMCs. The TCR comes from a woman under 30 in good health and CMV-seronegative. The CDR3 DNA is TGTGCCAGCAGCTTGGGGCCAGGGGGCCACGAGCAGTACTTC. It codes for CASSLGPGGHEQYF.